This T cell receptor (beta chain) was recovered during a study of blood T cell repertoires in COVID-19. As for the study in general: Samples taken during acute and convalescent COVID-19 were collected in the United States, Italy and Spain. In each case, the material was cDNA or gDNA derived from T cells, B-cell-depleted T cells, or PBMCs.

In the source study's methods: Nucleated cell number was recorded as an estimate derived from reference gene primer amplification. The method was immunoSEQ multiplex PCR; TCRdb's version includes in-frame clones alone and lacks a portion of them. That table supplies the V and J calls and clone size; D and trimming were determined from the DNA. The sample yields about 220,000 clones, around 83% seen once. The V end was cut by 0 bases, the J end by 0 bases, with 12 bases between. The length of the CDR3 is 17 residues. The germline CDR1 and CDR2 sequences are SGHRS and YFSETQ. The sequence came from a woman in her sixties or seventies with COVID-19, enrolled during active disease. The chain links TRBV5-1 to TRBJ1-4; no clear D. The sample comprised peripheral blood. Here the CDR3 reads CASSLVPAMATNEKLFF. The CDR3, as DNA: TGCGCCAGCAGCTTGGTCCCCGCTATGGCAACTAATGAAAAACTGTTTTTT.